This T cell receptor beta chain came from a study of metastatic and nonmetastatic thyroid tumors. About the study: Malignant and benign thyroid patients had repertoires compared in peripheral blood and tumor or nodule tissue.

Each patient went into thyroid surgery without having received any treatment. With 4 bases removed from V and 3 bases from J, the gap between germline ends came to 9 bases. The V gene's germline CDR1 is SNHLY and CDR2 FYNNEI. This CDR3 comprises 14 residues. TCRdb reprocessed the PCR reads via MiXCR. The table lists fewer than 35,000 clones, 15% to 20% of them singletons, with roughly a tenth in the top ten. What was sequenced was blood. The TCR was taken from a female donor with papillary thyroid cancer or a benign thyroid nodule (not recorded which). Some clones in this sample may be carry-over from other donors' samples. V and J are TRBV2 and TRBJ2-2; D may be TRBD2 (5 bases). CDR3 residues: CASSAGSYTGELFF. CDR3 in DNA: TGTGCCAGCAGTGCGGGGTCCTACACCGGGGAGCTGTTTTTT.